The 26 T cell receptor beta chains presented below share a single source sample, sequenced in a study of metastatic and nonmetastatic thyroid tumors. TCRdb re-called clones via MiXCR from the PCR reads. The sample lists over 25,000 clones, approximately 15% occurring once. Thyroid surgery took place with no prior treatment in any patient. Sequenced material: blood. These receptors were obtained from a female donor with papillary thyroid cancer or a benign thyroid nodule (not recorded which). Some clones in this sample may be carry-over from other donors' samples.

This chain links TRBV5-1 with TRBJ1-4, with D possibly TRBD1 on 6 matching bases. The CDR3 totals 16 residues. The germline CDR1 and CDR2 sequences are SGHRS and YFSETQ. The germline V and J ends were trimmed by 0 bases and 7 bases, with 16 bases remaining between them. The CDR3 DNA follows: TGCGCCAGCAGCTTGGTGTCCGGGGGCGCGGGTGAAAAACTGTTTTTT. This translates into CASSLVSGGAGEKLFF. The full variable domain, rest sourced from reference TRBV5-1 and TRBJ1-4, is KAGVTQTPRYLIKTRGQQVTLSCSPISGHRSVSWYQQTPGQGLQFLFEYFSETQRNKGNFPGRFSGRQFSNSRSEMNVSTLELGDSALYLCASSLVSGGAGEKLFFGSGTQLSVL.

As concerns this clone: The same CDR3 can be traced to other DNA sequences in this sample. CDR3 in DNA: TGTGCCAGCAGCGACGGTTTAGATCTAGCGGGAGGACGATACGAGCAGTACTTC. It is translated as CASSDGLDLAGGRYEQYF. The chain uses TRBV5-6 and TRBJ2-7; 11 bases fit TRBD2. The CDR3 totals 18 residues. Germline CDR1 SGHDT, CDR2 YYEEEE. The junction had 16 bases not matched to a gene; V was cut back by 4 bases and J by 4 bases. The full variable domain, its missing parts supplied by reference TRBV5-6 and TRBJ2-7, is DAGVTQSPTHLIKTRGQQVTLRCSPKSGHDTVSWYQQALGQGPQFIFQYYEEEERQRGNFPDRFSGHQFPNYSSELNVNALLLGDSALYLCASSDGLDLAGGRYEQYFGPGTRLTVT.

Concerning this clone itself: A much larger clone sits a single nucleotide away, making a read error possible. Other DNA sequences of this sample code for an identical CDR3. The chain joins TRBV7-9 to TRBJ2-5; D gene unclear. Germline loops: CDR1 SEHNR, CDR2 FQNEAQ (reference sequence). This CDR3 spans 13 amino acids. Here the CDR3 DNA reads TGTGCCAGCAGCCCCTTGGGCCCTGAGACACAGTACTTC. It yields the protein CASSPLGPETQYF.

This clone appeared many times. The gene calls are TRBV19 and TRBJ2-2; D may be TRBD2 (5 bases). With 7 bases removed from V and 7 bases from J, the gap between germline ends came to 19 bases. Germline loops: CDR1 LNHDA, CDR2 SQIVND (reference sequence). The CDR3 runs to 15 residues. The CDR3 DNA reads as TGTGCCAGTACCCGGCAGGAGGCCTCCTTCGGGGAGCTGTTTTTT. Amino acids: CASTRQEASFGELFF.

In its sample, this clone was seen many times. A much larger clone sits a single nucleotide away, making a read error possible. The V call is TRBV10-3, the J call TRBJ1-5; the D is unclear. The CDR3 is 13 residues long. Germline V CDR1 and CDR2: ENHRY, SYGVKD. CDR3 bases: TGTGCCATCGGTGAGTCGACCAATCAGCCCCAGCATTTT. The encoded protein is CAIGESTNQPQHF.

The chain couples TRBV15 to TRBJ1-3; perhaps TRBD1 as D (5 bases). Trimming cost V 0 bases and J 2 bases, with 17 bases left between them. This CDR3 comprises 18 residues. CDR1 LNHNV and CDR2 YYDKDF come from the germline V gene (reference sequence). CDR3 DNA sequence: TGTGCCACCAGCAGAGATACCGGTGAGGGGATCGCTGGAAACACCATATATTTT. Translating it yields CATSRDTGEGIAGNTIYF. Supplemented by reference TRBV15 and TRBJ1-3, the full variable domain reads DAMVIQNPRYQVTQFGKPVTLSCSQTLNHNVMYWYQQKSSQAPKLLFHYYDKDFNNEADTPDNFQSRRPNTSFCFLDIRSPGLGDTAMYLCATSRDTGEGIAGNTIYFGEGSWLTVV.

This clone has a handful of counts. V and J are TRBV28 and TRBJ2-1; 10 bases map to TRBD1. CDR3 length: 13 amino acids. V shed 3 bases and J 14 bases; nucleotides not matched to a gene: 7. Germline CDR1 and CDR2: MDHEN and SYDVKM. CDR3 in DNA: TGTGCCAGCAGTTTGTTGCAGGGACAGGGGAAGTTCTTC. Translated: CASSLLQGQGKFF.

Ten or more counts support this clone. CDR3 sequence reads: CASSPNGAGNSYEQYF. CDR3 in DNA: TGTGCCAGCTCACCAAACGGGGCCGGGAACTCCTACGAGCAGTACTTC. J is TRBJ2-7 and V is TRBV18, with D perhaps being TRBD1 or TRBD2 (5 bases each). This CDR3 is 16 amino acids long. V gave up 2 bases and J gave up 0 bases, with 14 bases separating them. Germline values: CDR1 KGHSH, CDR2 LQKENI.

The sample holds many counts of this clone. The chain recombines TRBV30 with TRBJ1-3; D is ambiguous. The CDR3 length is 14 residues. V gave up 4 bases and J gave up 2 bases, with 12 bases separating them. Germline V gene sequence: CDR1 GTSNPN, CDR2 SVGIG (reference sequence). Here the CDR3 reads CAWMLGTAGNTIYF. The CDR3 nucleotides read TGTGCCTGGATGTTGGGAACAGCTGGAAACACCATATATTTT.

Comment on this clone: This CDR3 is also generated by other DNA sequences in the sample. J is TRBJ2-7 and V is TRBV5-1, with 8 bases matching TRBD1. The CDR3 covers 15 residues. Trimming cost V 4 bases and J 0 bases; bases outside gene matches: 6. Germline loops: CDR1 SGHRS, CDR2 YFSETQ. In DNA, the CDR3 is TGCGCCAGCAGCCCAGGGACAGGTAGCTCCTACGAGCAGTACTTC. This translates into CASSPGTGSSYEQYF.

This clone was seen more than once but under ten times. Compared with germline, one end of the junction differs, possibly owing to a read error. V is TRBV28 and J is TRBJ2-1; D is tentatively TRBD1 or TRBD2 (6 bases each). Germline V CDR1 and CDR2: MDHEN, SYDVKM. This CDR3 region has 18 residues. CDR3 DNA sequence: TGTGCCAGCAGCTTATCGGGGAGGTGGGGGCGCTGTGACAATGAGCAGTTCTTC. Its protein product is CASSLSGRWGRCDNEQFF.

The genes are TRBV30 and TRBJ2-7; the D is unclear. The CDR3 has 11 residues. The germline V and J ends were trimmed by 2 bases and 4 bases, with 6 bases remaining between them. Germline CDR1 and CDR2: GTSNPN and SVGIG (reference sequence). CDR3 residues: CAWSPKYEQYF. In nucleotides, the CDR3 is TGTGCCTGGAGTCCAAAATACGAGCAGTACTTC.

This clone was counted many times. The chain is built from TRBV10-2 and TRBJ1-2; D is undetermined. Germline CDR1 reads WSHSY; CDR2 reads SAAADI. V lost 5 bases, J lost 6 bases, and 16 bases lay in between. The length of the CDR3 is 14 residues. The CDR3 bases are TGCGCCAGCAGTCCCGGGAAAAAGAGGGATGGCTACACCTTC. Translation: CASSPGKKRDGYTF.

This clone is termed medium-sized. The V gene is TRBV4-3, the J gene TRBJ2-7, with TRBD1 matching 8 bases. Germline trimming cut 4 bases from V and 5 bases from J; bases unmatched to any gene: 7. From germline, CDR1 is LGHNA and CDR2 YSLEER. This CDR3 is 14 amino acids long. The CDR3 DNA reads TGCGCCAGCAGCCCGCTTCAGGGGGCCCACGAGCAGTACTTC. This codes for CASSPLQGAHEQYF.

This clone has at least ten counts. This chain links TRBV28 with TRBJ1-1, with D maybe TRBD1 (6 bases). Germline CDR1 MDHEN, CDR2 SYDVKM. V was shortened by 6 bases and J by 5 bases, with 13 bases between the two germline ends. This CDR3 is built from 13 residues. As DNA, the CDR3 is TGTGCCAGCAGCCTACAGGGAGGGACTGAAGCTTTCTTT. Residues: CASSLQGGTEAFF.

In its sample, this clone ranks as medium-sized (0.01 to 0.1%). The chain has TRBV6-1 and TRBJ2-1; D perhaps matches TRBD1 (5 bases). The CDR3 is made up of 11 amino acids. In germline, CDR1 is MNHNS, CDR2 SASEGT. Trimming removed 5 bases at V and 8 bases at J, with 7 bases between. The CDR3 spells CASSWGYEQFF. CDR3 coding DNA: TGTGCCAGCAGTTGGGGCTATGAGCAGTTCTTC.

This clone is labeled medium-sized. The rearrangement uses TRBV6-2 or TRBV6-3 and TRBJ2-2; the D gene is possibly TRBD1 (5 bases). CDR3 length equals 14 residues. Deletions cut 0 bases from V and 3 bases from J, with 5 bases between. The germline V gene encodes CDR1 MNHEY and CDR2 SVGEGT. The CDR3 loop reads CASSYSQDTGELFF. CDR3 sequence (DNA): TGTGCCAGCAGTTACTCACAGGACACCGGGGAGCTGTTTTTT.

This clone is medium-sized. V and J are TRBV28 and TRBJ1-3; unclear D gene. The CDR3 loop spans 14 amino acids. Trimming took off 5 bases at V and 8 bases at J, with 16 bases between the two ends. CDR1 and CDR2 from the germline V gene are MDHEN and SYDVKM. This chain's CDR3 is CASSDDPPRDTIYF. The CDR3 DNA reads as TGTGCCAGCAGTGACGACCCCCCAAGAGACACCATATATTTT.

V usage is TRBV7-3 and J usage is TRBJ2-6, with D hard to call. CDR1 and CDR2 (germline): SGHTA, FQGTGA. This CDR3 is 13 amino acids long. V lost 3 bases and J 2 bases, leaving 2 bases between the germline ends. The CDR3 here is CASSFPGANVLTF. The CDR3 nucleotides read TGTGCCAGCAGCTTCCCTGGGGCCAACGTCCTGACTTTC.

This clone was picked up many times. The chain is built from TRBV6-4 and TRBJ2-2; D remains ambiguous. Trimming pared 5 bases from V and 3 bases from J, leaving 7 bases between. The CDR3 runs to 13 residues. CDR1 MRHNA and CDR2 SNTAGT come from the germline V gene. CDR3 sequence: CASSPTDTGELFF. CDR3 DNA: TGTGCCAGCAGTCCGACGGACACCGGGGAGCTGTTTTTT.

The sample holds many counts of this clone. The rearrangement uses TRBV6-1 and TRBJ2-2; 7 positions agree with TRBD1. CDR3 length equals 15 residues. With V trimmed by 7 bases and J by 0 bases, 5 bases remained unmatched. Germline assignment: CDR1 MNHNS and CDR2 SASEGT. The CDR3 coding sequence is TGTGCCAGCACCTCGACAGGGTCGAACACCGGGGAGCTGTTTTTT. Residues: CASTSTGSNTGELFF.

By its share, this clone is medium-sized (0.01 to 0.1%). The rearrangement links TRBV11-2 to TRBJ2-7; D may be TRBD1 (6 bases). V lost 5 bases, J lost 6 bases, and 14 bases lay in between. This CDR3 has 13 amino acids. The germline V gene has CDR1 SGHAT and CDR2 FQNNGV. CDR3 coding DNA: TGTGCCAGCAGCCCCCGACAGGAATCCGAGCAGTACTTC. Amino acids: CASSPRQESEQYF. The whole variable domain, remainder taken from reference TRBV11-2 and TRBJ2-7, is EAGVAQSPRYKIIEKRQSVAFWCNPISGHATLYWYQQILGQGPKLLIQFQNNGVVDDSQLPKDRFSAERLKGVDSTLKIQPAKLEDSAVYLCASSPRQESEQYFGPGTRLTVT.

Details on this clone: The germline gene is not matched at one end of the junction; a read error may be the cause. V usage is TRBV7-6 and J usage is TRBJ1-6; possible D gene TRBD1, 6 bases. Germline CDR1 is SGHVS and CDR2 is FNYEAQ. This CDR3 is built from 16 residues. CDR3 region: CANSLGGPGGNSPLHF. DNA of the CDR3: TGTGCCAACAGCTTAGGGGGACCGGGCGGTAATTCACCCCTCCACTTT. Filled out from reference TRBV7-6 and TRBJ1-6, the complete variable domain reads GAGVSQSPRYKVTKRGQDVALRCDPISGHVSLYWYRQALGQGPEFLTYFNYEAQQDKSGLPNDRFSAERPEGSISTLTIQRTEQRDSAMYRCANSLGGPGGNSPLHFGNGTRLTVT.

This clone was seen ten or more times. The CDR3 sequence: CATGRGPNTGELFF. CDR3 sequence (DNA): TGTGCCACTGGCCGGGGGCCCAACACCGGGGAGCTGTTTTTT. This chain joins TRBV6-2 or TRBV6-3 and TRBJ2-2, with D possibly being TRBD1 or TRBD2 (6 bases each). Trimming took off 10 bases at V and 2 bases at J, with 14 bases between the two ends. The CDR3 contains 14 residues. Germline V gives CDR1 MNHEY, CDR2 SVGEGT.

Details on this clone: A junction boundary mismatches the germline segment, possibly from a read error. This chain uses TRBV7-9 with TRBJ2-7; D may be TRBD1 (6 bases). CDR1 and CDR2 (germline): SEHNR, FQNEAQ (reference sequence). This CDR3 is built from 15 residues. This chain's CDR3 is CASSPGHVIFLEQHF. DNA of the CDR3: TGTGCCAGCAGCCCGGGACACGTGATATTCCTCGAGCAGCACTTC.

This clone was observed many times. The V and J genes are TRBV15 and TRBJ1-2; tentative D call: TRBD1 (5 bases). There are 12 residues in the CDR3. The germline V gene encodes CDR1 LNHNV and CDR2 YYDKDF (reference sequence). V was trimmed by 4 bases and J by 4 bases, leaving 7 bases between them. CDR3 loop: CATSMDTYGYTF. The CDR3 DNA reads as TGTGCCACCAGCATGGACACCTATGGCTACACCTTC.